This T cell receptor (beta chain) was sequenced during a study of T cell repertoires in cytomegalovirus infection. Study in general: Matching HLA type, along with CMV infection, was indicated by public TCR beta signatures.

This clonotype was seen a handful of times. Antigen unknown. General observations from the study: CMV-specific TCR beta clonotypes restricted by HLA-C were the ones dominating the ex vivo response. Based on cumulative public TCR beta family frequency, carriers of CMV plus the relevant HLA were identified.

This CDR3 contains 14 residues. Germline CDR1 and CDR2: SEHNR and FQNEAQ (reference sequence). Trimming shortened V by 5 bases and J by 6 bases, and 17 bases separated the two germline ends. TCRdb processed the reads anew with MiXCR; each CDR3 protein has one entry. The sample lists about 830,000 distinct CDR3 sequences; roughly 33% were seen once. The sample consisted of cultured CD8+ T cells from PBMCs, taken from culture after CMV antigen stimulation. The J gene is TRBJ2-7, the V gene TRBV7-9, with D possibly matching TRBD1 (6 bases). The TCR comes from a human donor in good health (CMV status not recorded). Some clones in this sample may be carry-over from other donors' samples. The CDR3 here is CASSGGWQGIEQYF. In DNA form, the CDR3 reads TGTGCCAGCAGCGGGGGATGGCAGGGGATCGAGCAGTACTTC.